This record covers a single T cell receptor beta chain. The source of the sample is a study of Ad26.COV2.S vaccination and SARS-CoV-2 variants. The treatment is: roughly 18 received Ad26.COV2.S at low or high dose, single or two shots; 5 received placebo; per-sample allocation not given. Sampling happened 63 days after the first vaccine or placebo injection. The table came from immunoSEQ multiplex PCR; TCRdb's copy has only in-frame clones and leaves some out. Of a few hundred thousand clones in the sample, roughly 88% were seen once. The V and J ends lost 1 base and 2 bases, in that order; junction bases with no gene match: 19. The CDR3 is 21 residues long. Germline V gene data show CDR1 as LNHNV and CDR2 as YYDKDF (reference sequence).

The clonotype was recovered from a person between 18 and 65 years old who received the Ad26.COV2.S COVID-19 vaccine or a placebo. The chain employs TRBV15 and TRBJ1-1; 10 bases are shared with TRBD1. The sequences come from peripheral blood, collected in a trial of Ad26.COV2.S vaccine versus placebo. In DNA, the CDR3 is TGTGCCACCAGCAGAGGGTTCGGGACAGGGGAAATGGGGGCCAGAAACACTGAAGCTTTCTTT. This encodes CATSRGFGTGEMGARNTEAFF.